This T cell receptor (beta chain) was documented in a study of identical twins. TCRdb fed the 5' RACE reads into MiXCR, producing one record per CDR3 protein. In the table there are fewer than 800,000 distinct CDR3 sequences, roughly 7.2% of which are singletons. The germline V and J ends were trimmed by 0 bases and 0 bases, with 11 bases remaining between them. The germline V gene has CDR1 DFQATT and CDR2 SNEGSKA (reference sequence). The CDR3 is 16 amino acids. This clonotype turned up a few times. This sample was also put to use in a study of yellow fever vaccine responses in identical twins.

Material: PBMCs. The gene calls are TRBV20-1 and TRBJ2-2, with D possibly matching TRBD2 (5 bases). This TCR came from a woman between 18 and 30 years old in good health. Here the CDR3 DNA reads TGCAGTGCTAGAGATCACGGCGGGTCGAACACCGGGGAGCTGTTTTTT. It translates to CSARDHGGSNTGELFF.